One sample yielded the 9 T cell receptor beta chains listed below, sequenced in a study of T cell responses to AZD1222 COVID-19 vaccine. Profiling relied on immunoSEQ multiplex PCR, and the TCRdb table lists in-frame clones only, not all of them. The sample carries approximately 140,000 clones, around 93% recorded once. Sequencing was performed on peripheral blood, taken 28 days after the second AZD1222 dose. Receptors originate from an adult who received the AZD1222 COVID-19 vaccine.

This clone is medium-sized (0.01 to 0.1%) by share. This chain joins TRBV4-1 and TRBJ2-5; 9 nucleotides align to TRBD2. The CDR3 is 16 residues long. Germline values: CDR1 MGHRA, CDR2 YSYEKL. V shed 0 bases and J 5 bases; nucleotides not matched to a gene: 7. In DNA, the CDR3 is TGCGCCAGCAGCCAAGACCGTCTAGCGGGATGGGAGACCCAGTACTTC. This gives the protein CASSQDRLAGWETQYF.

This sequence joins TRBV28 and TRBJ1-2; D gene unclear. V was trimmed by 6 bases and J by 4 bases, leaving 12 bases between them. The germline V gene has CDR1 MDHEN and CDR2 SYDVKM. The CDR3 length is 13 residues. CDR3 nucleotides: TGTGCCAGCAGAAACTCCGGGGTCTATGGCTACACCTTC. It yields the protein CASRNSGVYGYTF.

V and J are TRBV7-2 and TRBJ1-3; maybe TRBD1 (5 bases). V was trimmed by 1 base and J by 3 bases, leaving 13 bases between them. Germline V gene data show CDR1 as SGHTA and CDR2 as FQGNSA. The CDR3 has 16 residues. CDR3 loop: CASSLEMGLLGNTIYF. DNA of the CDR3: TGTGCCAGCAGCTTAGAAATGGGGCTGCTTGGAAACACCATATATTTT.

V usage is TRBV11-2 and J usage is TRBJ2-7; 8 bases map to TRBD1. CDR3 length: 15 amino acids. Germline CDR1 reads SGHAT; CDR2 reads FQNNGV. Losses at the gene ends were 4 bases for V and 6 bases for J; bases not matched to a gene: 11. The CDR3 nucleotides are TGTGCCAGCAGCTGGGCCTGGGACAGGCCCCCCGAGCAGTACTTC. Encoded protein: CASSWAWDRPPEQYF. Full variable domain (missing parts from reference TRBV11-2 and TRBJ2-7): EAGVAQSPRYKIIEKRQSVAFWCNPISGHATLYWYQQILGQGPKLLIQFQNNGVVDDSQLPKDRFSAERLKGVDSTLKIQPAKLEDSAVYLCASSWAWDRPPEQYFGPGTRLTVT.

V usage is TRBV7-9 and J usage is TRBJ2-4; D possibly corresponds to TRBD2 (5 bases). Looked up from germline, CDR1 is SEHNR and CDR2 is FQNEAQ (reference sequence). The CDR3 extends over 16 amino acids. The germline V and J ends were trimmed by 5 bases and 1 base, with 15 bases remaining between them. CDR3 sequence (DNA): TGTGCCAGCAGCCTCCTAGAGGGAGTGGCCAAAAACATTCAGTACTTC. Residues: CASSLLEGVAKNIQYF.

The rearrangement joins TRBV5-1 to TRBJ2-1, with 9 bases matching TRBD1. The V and J ends lost 8 bases and 7 bases, in that order; junction bases with no gene match: 13. This CDR3 contains 15 residues. CDR1 SGHRS and CDR2 YFSETQ come from the germline V gene. CDR3 sequence: CASYNRDRVENEQFF. The CDR3 nucleotides are TGCGCCAGTTACAACCGGGACAGGGTTGAAAATGAGCAGTTCTTC.

V usage is TRBV3-1 (or the pseudogene TRBV3-2) and J usage is TRBJ1-3; D gene uncertain. V lost 5 bases and J 0 bases, leaving 14 bases between the germline ends. Germline assignment: CDR1 LGHDT and CDR2 YNNKEL (reference sequence). The CDR3 consists of 16 residues. CDR3 in amino acids: CASSIYGSYSGNTIYF. In DNA, the CDR3 is TGTGCCAGCAGCATATACGGAAGTTACTCTGGAAACACCATATATTTT.

This clone appeared a single time. This chain joins TRBV29-1 and TRBJ2-7; D unresolved. Germline-derived CDR1 and CDR2 are SQVTM and ANQGSEA. CDR3 length equals 11 residues. V lost 6 bases to trimming and J lost 4 bases, with 10 bases between them. The CDR3 coding sequence is TGCAGCGTCGTCCGGAGTTACGAGCAGTACTTC. Amino acid sequence: CSVVRSYEQYF.

The chain carries TRBV6-4 and TRBJ1-1, with D unresolved. Germline CDR1 and CDR2: MRHNA and SNTAGT. The CDR3 consists of 13 residues. V dropped 4 bases and J dropped 0 bases, with 6 bases sitting between them. CDR3 bases: TGTGCCAGCAGTGCAGCCATGAACACTGAAGCTTTCTTT. This codes for CASSAAMNTEAFF.